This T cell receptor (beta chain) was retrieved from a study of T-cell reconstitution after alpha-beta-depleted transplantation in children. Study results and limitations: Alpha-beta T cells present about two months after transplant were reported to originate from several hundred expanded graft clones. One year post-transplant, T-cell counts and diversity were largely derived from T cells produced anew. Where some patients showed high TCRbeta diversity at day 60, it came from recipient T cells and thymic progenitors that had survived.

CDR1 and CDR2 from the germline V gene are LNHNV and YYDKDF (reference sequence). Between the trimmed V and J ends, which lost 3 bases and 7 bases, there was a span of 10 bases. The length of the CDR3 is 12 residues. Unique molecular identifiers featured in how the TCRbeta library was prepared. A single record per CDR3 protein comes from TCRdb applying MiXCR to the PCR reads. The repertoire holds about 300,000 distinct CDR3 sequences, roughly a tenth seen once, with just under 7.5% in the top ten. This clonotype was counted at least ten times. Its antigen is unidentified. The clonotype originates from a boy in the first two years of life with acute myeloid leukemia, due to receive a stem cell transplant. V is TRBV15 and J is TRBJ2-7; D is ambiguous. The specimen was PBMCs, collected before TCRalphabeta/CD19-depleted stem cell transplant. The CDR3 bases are TGTGCCACCAGCAGTAGCCCTGGGGAGCAGTACTTC. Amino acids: CATSSSPGEQYF.